This is a list of T cell receptor beta chains from one sample in a study of T cell repertoires in cytomegalovirus infection. Antigen specificity for these receptors is unknown. TCRdb recomputed calls from the reads with MiXCR, one row per CDR3 protein. Here the sample spans roughly 120,000 distinct CDR3 sequences, 32% being singletons. The specimen comprised CD8+ T cells from cultured PBMCs, sampled from culture after CMV antigen stimulation. All receptors come from a human donor in good health (CMV status not recorded). Some clones in this sample may be carry-over from other donors' samples. Each CDR3 is given with its conserved first and last residue. A D gene is named only where the DNA matches it firmly. A clone size is listed for some rows: how often the clone was seen (once, few, many), or a class if it is expanded.

j_gene: TRBJ1-5
abundance: NA
len: 13
v_gene: TRBV4-1
d_gene: NA
CDR3nt: TGCGCCAGCAGCCGGTCAGACAGCCAGCCCCAGCATTTT
CDR3aa: CASSRSDSQPQHF

j_gene: TRBJ1-5
abundance: few
len: 17
v_gene: TRBV4-1
d_gene: TRBD1
CDR3nt: TGCGCCAGCAGCCAAGGCGGACAGGGGGCTTGGTATCAGCCCCAGCATTTT
CDR3aa: CASSQGGQGAWYQPQHF

j_gene: TRBJ2-3
abundance: NA
len: 16
v_gene: TRBV5-8
d_gene: TRBD2
CDR3nt: TGTGCCAGCAGCTTGGACGGCGGGGGGGGCACAGATACGCAGTATTTT
CDR3aa: CASSLDGGGGTDTQYF

j_gene: TRBJ2-5
abundance: many
len: 14
v_gene: TRBV11-2
d_gene: NA
CDR3nt: TGTGCCAGCAGCTTAGATTCCACGGAAGAGACCCAGTACTTC
CDR3aa: CASSLDSTEETQYF

j_gene: TRBJ1-1
abundance: NA
len: 13
v_gene: TRBV6-5
d_gene: NA
CDR3nt: TGTGCCAGCAGTTACTCCACCGGCACTGAAGCTTTCTTT
CDR3aa: CASSYSTGTEAFF

j_gene: TRBJ2-1
abundance: NA
len: 15
v_gene: TRBV27
d_gene: TRBD1
CDR3nt: TGTGCCAGCAGTTTGCCGACAGGGGTTGCCAATGAGCAGTTCTTC
CDR3aa: CASSLPTGVANEQFF

j_gene: TRBJ2-2
abundance: NA
len: 14
v_gene: TRBV29-1
d_gene: TRBD1
CDR3nt: TGCAGCGCCGGACAGGGGGAACTCGGCGGGGAGCTGTTTTTT
CDR3aa: CSAGQGELGGELFF

j_gene: TRBJ2-3
abundance: few
len: 16
v_gene: TRBV7-9
d_gene: NA
CDR3nt: TGTGCCAGCAGCTTAGATCCAGGGTTGGGCACAGATACGCAGTATTTT
CDR3aa: CASSLDPGLGTDTQYF

j_gene: TRBJ1-5
abundance: few
len: 15
v_gene: TRBV4-2
d_gene: NA
CDR3nt: TGTGCCAGCAGCCAAGTCGGGGATAGCAATCAGCCCCAGCATTTT
CDR3aa: CASSQVGDSNQPQHF

j_gene: TRBJ2-7
abundance: few
len: 14
v_gene: TRBV20-1
d_gene: TRBD1
CDR3nt: TGCAGTGCTAGAGGACAGGGTTTCGCCTACGAGCAGTACTTC
CDR3aa: CSARGQGFAYEQYF

j_gene: TRBJ2-3
abundance: NA
len: 17
v_gene: TRBV18
d_gene: NA
CDR3nt: TGTGCCAGCTCACCCTCAGCCTGGGATCGGGTCACAGATACGCAGTATTTT
CDR3aa: CASSPSAWDRVTDTQYF

j_gene: TRBJ1-6
abundance: NA
len: 15
v_gene: TRBV20-1
d_gene: NA
CDR3nt: TGCAGTGCTATCAAGGGTGGGCAGGGTTATTCACCCCTCCACTTT
CDR3aa: CSAIKGGQGYSPLHF

j_gene: TRBJ2-2
abundance: few
len: 17
v_gene: TRBV7-6
d_gene: NA
CDR3nt: TGTGCCAGCAGCTTAGGACTTTACACGGAGAACACCGGGGAGCTGTTTTTT
CDR3aa: CASSLGLYTENTGELFF

j_gene: TRBJ2-3
abundance: many
len: 16
v_gene: TRBV7-2
d_gene: TRBD1
CDR3nt: TGTGCCAGCAGCTTGGGGACAGGGCCACACTGGGATACGCAGTATTTT
CDR3aa: CASSLGTGPHWDTQYF